The 19 T cell receptor beta chains below come from one sample, sequenced in a study of cytomegalovirus exposure and HLA in healthy donors. Both 60 Vbeta primers and 13 Jbeta primers went into the PCR. Libraries were prepared by immunoSEQ multiplex PCR; TCRdb keeps only in-frame clonotypes and omits some of them. The sample carries 150,000 to 200,000 clones, around a tenth recorded once. The sample was PBMCs. Source of these receptors: a woman younger than 45 in good health and CMV-seropositive.

The chain joins TRBV9 to TRBJ2-5; 8 nucleotides align to TRBD1. The CDR3 loop spans 13 amino acids. From germline, CDR1 is SGDLS and CDR2 YYNGEE. V gave up 7 bases and J gave up 3 bases; unmatched junction bases: 5. In nucleotides, the CDR3 is TGTGCCAGCCGTCCAGGGGGCAAAGAGACCCAGTACTTC. It is translated as CASRPGGKETQYF. Combining the CDR3 with reference TRBV9 and TRBJ2-5 gives the whole variable domain DSGVTQTPKHLITATGQRVTLRCSPRSGDLSVYWYQQSLDQGLQFLIQYYNGEERAKGNILERFSAQQFPDLHSELNLSSLELGDSALYFCASRPGGKETQYFGPGTRLLVL.

The sample holds a few counts of this clone. The chain has TRBV29-1 and TRBJ1-2, with D possibly being TRBD1 (5 bases). Trimming took off 8 bases at V and 8 bases at J, with 21 bases between the two ends. The CDR3 extends over 13 amino acids. The germline gives CDR1 SQVTM, CDR2 ANQGSEA. The CDR3 sequence: CSTPAGIRDGYTF. DNA of the CDR3: TGCAGCACCCCGGCAGGGATACGCGACGGCTACACCTTC. The variable domain in full, completed from reference TRBV29-1 and TRBJ1-2, reads SAVISQKPSRDICQRGTSLTIQCQVDSQVTMMFWYRQQPGQSLTLIATANQGSEATYESGFVIDKFPISRPNLTFSTLTVSNMSPEDSSIYLCSTPAGIRDGYTFGSGTRLTVV.

The chain is built from TRBV21-1 and TRBJ2-7; the table gives TRBD1 as D, unverified against the DNA. TRBV21-1 is annotated as a pseudogene. CDR3 length: 11 residues. CDR3 DNA: TGTGCCAGCAGAACAGGTCCCGAGCAGTACTTC. It specifies CASRTGPEQYF.

The J gene is TRBJ2-3, the V gene TRBV7-9; D not certain. CDR1 is SEHNR and CDR2 is FQNEAQ in the germline V gene (reference sequence). This CDR3 has 17 amino acids. V lost 2 bases, J lost 1 base, and 16 bases lay in between. The CDR3 loop reads CASSLNPPGWGTDTQYF. CDR3 nucleotide sequence: TGTGCCAGCAGCTTAAACCCCCCAGGTTGGGGCACAGATACGCAGTATTTT.

This chain links TRBV5-1 with TRBJ1-2, with 7 positions matching TRBD1. V lost 4 bases, J lost 8 bases, and 11 bases stayed unmatched. The CDR3 loop spans 14 amino acids. Germline-derived CDR1 and CDR2 are SGHRS and YFSETQ. CDR3 amino acids: CASSKPEGAGGYTF. The CDR3 coding sequence is TGCGCCAGCAGCAAACCGGAGGGGGCGGGGGGCTACACCTTC.

The V gene is TRBV27, the J gene TRBJ1-5; 7 nucleotides align to TRBD1. CDR1 MNHEY and CDR2 SMNVEV come from the germline V gene (reference sequence). This CDR3 is 16 amino acids long. With 3 bases clipped from V and 4 bases from J, the junction kept 9 bases outside the gene matches. As DNA, the CDR3 is TGTGCCAGCAGTTTCTCGTACCGGGACAGAAATCAGCCCCAGCATTTT. Amino acids: CASSFSYRDRNQPQHF.

This clone has a handful of counts. The chain is built from TRBV12-5 and TRBJ1-5, with 7 bases identical to TRBD1. CDR3 length: 15 residues. V lost 1 base to trimming and J lost 9 bases; unmatched junction nucleotides: 9. Germline V gene sequence: CDR1 LGHNT, CDR2 FRNRAP. CDR3 nucleotides: TGTGCTAGTGGTTTGGGAACAGGGGTCGGCACGCCCCAGCATTTT. It yields the protein CASGLGTGVGTPQHF.

The chain employs TRBV11-2 and TRBJ1-1, with D perhaps TRBD1 (5 bases). Deletions cut 4 bases from V and 1 base from J, with 16 bases between. The germline gives CDR1 SGHAT, CDR2 FQNNGV. This CDR3 has 16 residues. This CDR3 is CASSSRAGWSNTEAFF. CDR3 nucleotides: TGTGCCAGCAGCTCCAGGGCAGGCTGGTCGAACACTGAAGCTTTCTTT.

This clone turned up a few times. The chain combines TRBV15 with TRBJ2-3; TRBD2 is a possible D gene (5 bases). Germline V CDR1 and CDR2: LNHNV, YYDKDF (reference sequence). Between the trimmed V and J ends, which lost 5 bases and 0 bases, there was a span of 21 bases. The CDR3 is 18 residues long. The CDR3 protein is CATSRPADSTTSTDTQYF. The CDR3 region has the DNA TGTGCCACCAGCCGCCCGGCGGACTCGACTACTAGCACAGATACGCAGTATTTT.

This clone was observed a few times. This chain connects TRBV7-9 to TRBJ1-2, with unresolved D. V lost 7 bases and J lost 10, with 22 bases in between. Germline V gene sequence: CDR1 SEHNR, CDR2 FQNEAQ (reference sequence). The CDR3 contains 14 residues. CDR3 region: CASTLGEAESIYTF. CDR3 DNA sequence: TGTGCCAGCACCCTAGGAGAGGCAGAGTCTATCTACACCTTC.

This clone was seen only a few times. V usage is TRBV30 and J usage is TRBJ1-1; D is unclear. Looked up from germline, CDR1 is GTSNPN and CDR2 is SVGIG (reference sequence). The CDR3 is 14 residues long. Trimming took off 3 bases at V and 4 bases at J, with 15 bases between the two ends. CDR3 DNA: TGTGCCTGGAGGTCCACCGGGCGGGGCACTGAAGCTTTCTTT. Translation gives CAWRSTGRGTEAFF.

This rearrangement joins TRBV5-1 to TRBJ2-2, with 9 bases matching TRBD2. Germline V gene data show CDR1 as SGHRS and CDR2 as YFSETQ. This CDR3 is built from 15 residues. V was clipped by 1 base and J by 7 bases; unmatched bases: 5. The CDR3 nucleotides are TGCGCCAGCAGCTTGAATAGCGGGAGTCTCGGGGAGCTGTTTTTT. It specifies CASSLNSGSLGELFF. Complete variable domain (other parts from reference TRBV5-1 and TRBJ2-2): KAGVTQTPRYLIKTRGQQVTLSCSPISGHRSVSWYQQTPGQGLQFLFEYFSETQRNKGNFPGRFSGRQFSNSRSEMNVSTLELGDSALYLCASSLNSGSLGELFFGEGSRLTVL.

A note on this clone: This specimen includes other DNA sequences encoding the same CDR3. Written as DNA, the CDR3 is TGTGCCAGCAGTGATTTAACAGATACGCAGTATTTT. Translation: CASSDLTDTQYF. The chain couples TRBV2 to TRBJ2-3, with no clear D. The CDR3 spans 12 residues. Germline lookup yields CDR1 SNHLY and CDR2 FYNNEI. Trimming removed 3 bases from V and 3 bases from J, with 4 bases in between. The complete variable domain, with remaining parts taken from reference TRBV2 and TRBJ2-3, reads EPEVTQTPSHQVTQMGQEVILRCVPISNHLYFYWYRQILGQKVEFLVSFYNNEISEKSEIFDDQFSVERPDGSNFTLKIRSTKLEDSAMYFCASSDLTDTQYFGPGTRLTVL.

This clone was detected a few times. The rearrangement joins TRBV6-5 to TRBJ2-7; 9 bases fit TRBD1. This CDR3 is 13 amino acids long. Germline V gene sequence: CDR1 MNHEY, CDR2 SVGAGI. The V gene end was trimmed by 6 bases and the J gene end by 7 bases; junction bases not matched to a gene: 7. CDR3 nucleotide sequence: TGTGCCAGCAGACTACAGGGGGCAGGGGAGCAGTACTTC. This sequence encodes CASRLQGAGEQYF.

This clone has only a few counts. The chain recombines TRBV6-1 with TRBJ1-3; D remains unclear. The CDR3 sequence is 13 residues long. V lost 5 bases and J 0 bases, leaving 5 bases between the germline ends. Germline-derived CDR1 and CDR2 are MNHNS and SASEGT. The chain's CDR3 is CASSFYSGNTIYF. Here the CDR3 DNA reads TGTGCCAGCAGTTTTTACTCTGGAAACACCATATATTTT.

This clone appeared a few times. V gene TRBV27 combines with J gene TRBJ2-3; tentatively, D is TRBD1 (5 bases). With 6 bases removed from V and 1 base from J, the gap between germline ends came to 17 bases. This CDR3 is 16 amino acids long. Germline loops: CDR1 MNHEY, CDR2 SMNVEV (reference sequence). CDR3 DNA: TGTGCCAGCAGACCTGACAGATGGGGCCGCACAGATACGCAGTATTTT. Protein sequence: CASRPDRWGRTDTQYF.

This clone has just a few counts. The chain employs TRBV2 and TRBJ2-5; 8 bases match TRBD1. TRBJ2-7 explains the end of the DNA better; the J call may be wrong. Germline V CDR1 and CDR2: SNHLY, FYNNEI. The CDR3 sequence is 14 residues long. This chain's CDR3 is CASRSRTGTYEQYF. The DNA of the CDR3 is TGTGCCAGCAGAAGCCGGACAGGGACCTACGAGCAGTACTTC.

This clone was seen more than once but under ten times. This chain joins TRBV14 and TRBJ1-1; D may be TRBD1 (5 bases). Deletions cut 3 bases from V and 1 base from J, with 12 bases between. This CDR3 comprises 15 residues. CDR1 is SGHDN and CDR2 is FVKESK in the germline V gene. Written as DNA, the CDR3 is TGTGCCAGCAGCCAGCTCGTCAGGGCGAACACTGAAGCTTTCTTT. This translates into CASSQLVRANTEAFF.

The chain recombines TRBV19 with TRBJ1-1; a possible D gene is TRBD1 (6 bases). CDR1 is LNHDA, CDR2 SQIVND, per germline (reference sequence). With 8 bases removed from V and 1 base from J, the gap between germline ends came to 11 bases. CDR3 length: 13 residues. CDR3 coding DNA: TGTGCCAGTTCGGACAGTTCGAACACTGAAGCTTTCTTT. It translates to CASSDSSNTEAFF.